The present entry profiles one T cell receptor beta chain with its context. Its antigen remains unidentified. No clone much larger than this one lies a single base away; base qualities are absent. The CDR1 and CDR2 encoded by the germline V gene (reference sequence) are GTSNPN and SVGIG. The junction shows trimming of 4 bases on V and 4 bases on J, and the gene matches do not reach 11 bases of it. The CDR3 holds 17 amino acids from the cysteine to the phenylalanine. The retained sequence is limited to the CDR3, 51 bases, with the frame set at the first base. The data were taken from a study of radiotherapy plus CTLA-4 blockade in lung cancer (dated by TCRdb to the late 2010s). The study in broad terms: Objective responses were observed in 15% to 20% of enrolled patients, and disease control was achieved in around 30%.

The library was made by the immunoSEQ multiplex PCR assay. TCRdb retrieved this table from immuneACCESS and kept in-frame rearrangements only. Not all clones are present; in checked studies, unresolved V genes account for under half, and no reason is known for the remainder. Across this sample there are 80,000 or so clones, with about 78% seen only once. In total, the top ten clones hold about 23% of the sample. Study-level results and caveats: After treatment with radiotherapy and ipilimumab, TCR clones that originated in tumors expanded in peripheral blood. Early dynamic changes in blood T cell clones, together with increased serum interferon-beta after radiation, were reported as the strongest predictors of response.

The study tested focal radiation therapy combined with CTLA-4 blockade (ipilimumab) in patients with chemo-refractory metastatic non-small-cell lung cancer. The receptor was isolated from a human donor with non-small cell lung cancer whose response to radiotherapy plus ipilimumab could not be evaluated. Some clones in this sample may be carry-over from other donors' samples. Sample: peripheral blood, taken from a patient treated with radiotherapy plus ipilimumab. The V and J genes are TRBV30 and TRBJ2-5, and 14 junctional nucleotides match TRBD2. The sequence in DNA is TGTGCCTGGATCCACCCCGCCGGGACTAGCGGGGGAGAGACCCAGTACTTC. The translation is CAWIHPAGTSGGETQYF.